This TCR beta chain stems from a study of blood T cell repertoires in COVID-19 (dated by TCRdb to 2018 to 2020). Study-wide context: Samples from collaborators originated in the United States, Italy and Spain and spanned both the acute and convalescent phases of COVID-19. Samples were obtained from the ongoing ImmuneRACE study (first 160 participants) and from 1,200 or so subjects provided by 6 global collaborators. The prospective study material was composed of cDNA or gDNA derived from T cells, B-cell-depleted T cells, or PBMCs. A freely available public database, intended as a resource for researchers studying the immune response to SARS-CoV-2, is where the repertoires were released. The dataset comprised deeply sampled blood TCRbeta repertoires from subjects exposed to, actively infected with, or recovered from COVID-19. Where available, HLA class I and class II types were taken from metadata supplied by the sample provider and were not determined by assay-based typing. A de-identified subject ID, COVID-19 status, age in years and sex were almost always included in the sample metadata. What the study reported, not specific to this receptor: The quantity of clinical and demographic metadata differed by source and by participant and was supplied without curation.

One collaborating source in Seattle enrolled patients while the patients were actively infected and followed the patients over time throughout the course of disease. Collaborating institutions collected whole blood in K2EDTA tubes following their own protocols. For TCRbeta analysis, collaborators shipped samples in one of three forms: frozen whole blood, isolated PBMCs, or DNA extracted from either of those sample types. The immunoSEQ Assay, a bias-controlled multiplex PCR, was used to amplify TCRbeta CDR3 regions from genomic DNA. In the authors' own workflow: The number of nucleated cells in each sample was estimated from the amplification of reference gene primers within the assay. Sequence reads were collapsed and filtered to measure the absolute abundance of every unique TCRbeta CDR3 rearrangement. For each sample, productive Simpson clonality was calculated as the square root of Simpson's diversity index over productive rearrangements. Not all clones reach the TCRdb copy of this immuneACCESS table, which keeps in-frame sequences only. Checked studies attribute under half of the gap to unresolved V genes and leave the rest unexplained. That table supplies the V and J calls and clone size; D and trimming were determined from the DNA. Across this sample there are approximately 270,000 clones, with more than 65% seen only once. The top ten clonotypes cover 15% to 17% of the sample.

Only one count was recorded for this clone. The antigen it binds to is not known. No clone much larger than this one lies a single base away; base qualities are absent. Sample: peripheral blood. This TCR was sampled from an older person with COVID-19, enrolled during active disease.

The nucleotide sequence is given as TGTGCCAGCACGAATAGGGGGCCTTTAGGCACCGGGGAGCTGTTTTTT. Its protein reads: CASTNRGPLGTGELFF. The rearrangement combines TRBV7-3 with TRBJ2-2; TRBD1 aligns with 7 central bases. Looking up the germline V gene yields CDR1 SGHTA and CDR2 FQGTGA. Trimming accounts for 7 bases at V and 4 bases at J, while the number of junction bases matched to no gene is 12. The CDR3 measures 16 amino acids from cysteine to phenylalanine. Only CDR3 DNA remains: 48 bases, in frame from the first base.